The 10 T cell receptor beta chains presented below share a single source sample, sequenced in a study of response to subunit inactivated influenza vaccine. TCRdb independently ran MiXCR on the RT-PCR reads; one entry per CDR3 protein. The table has about 780,000 distinct CDR3 sequences, around 18% seen once; the top ten hold about a tenth. The sequencing here drew on PBMCs from blood, taken about 5 days after vaccination. These receptors originate from a middle-aged man who received an inactivated influenza vaccine.

The chain uses TRBV7-9 and TRBJ2-3; D may be TRBD1 (6 bases). Germline-derived CDR1 and CDR2 are SEHNR and FQNEAQ (reference sequence). The CDR3 has 15 amino acids. The V end was cut by 5 bases, the J end by 3 bases, with 15 bases between. The CDR3 DNA sequence: TGTGCCAGCAGCCCACAGGGCCCCTTGACAGATACGCAGTATTTT. Its protein is CASSPQGPLTDTQYF.

This clonotype has only a few counts. The V and J genes are TRBV12-3 or TRBV12-4 and TRBJ1-1; D ambiguous. The V gene lost 7 bases and the J gene lost 0 bases, with 18 bases spanning the gap. The CDR3 has 16 residues. CDR3 sequence: CASTPRQSTMNTEAFF. The DNA for the CDR3 is TGTGCCAGCACCCCCCGGCAGAGCACCATGAACACTGAAGCTTTCTTT.

This rearrangement joins TRBV9 to TRBJ2-1; TRBD2 matches at 7 bases. Germline V gives CDR1 SGDLS, CDR2 YYNGEE. V shed 4 bases and J 0 bases; nucleotides not matched to a gene: 13. This CDR3 is 18 amino acids long. The CDR3 sequence is CASSHTGRGVVSYNEQFF. The CDR3 DNA reads as TGTGCCAGCAGCCACACGGGGAGGGGAGTGGTCTCCTACAATGAGCAGTTCTTC. Looking up the rest from reference TRBV9 and TRBJ2-1 gives the full variable domain: DSGVTQTPKHLITATGQRVTLRCSPRSGDLSVYWYQQSLDQGLQFLIQYYNGEERAKGNILERFSAQQFPDLHSELNLSSLELGDSALYFCASSHTGRGVVSYNEQFFGPGTRLTVL.

The chain carries TRBV11-2 and TRBJ2-1; TRBD1 matches at 8 bases. The CDR3 covers 15 residues. V gave up 1 base and J gave up 4 bases; unmatched junction bases: 3. Per the germline V gene, CDR1 is SGHAT and CDR2 is FQNNGV. CDR3 DNA: TGTGCCAGCAGCTTAGGGACAGGGAGGTACAATGAGCAGTTCTTC. Translating gives CASSLGTGRYNEQFF.

This clonotype was found a few times. V and J are TRBV5-1 and TRBJ1-3, with D uncertain. The CDR3 has 15 residues. V lost 1 base and J lost 0, with 8 bases in between. Germline assignment: CDR1 SGHRS and CDR2 YFSETQ. The CDR3 protein is CASSLYGSSGNTIYF. For the CDR3, the DNA is TGCGCCAGCAGCTTGTACGGTAGCTCTGGAAACACCATATATTTT.

Only a few counts were recorded for this clonotype. The CDR3 loop is CASSYQGAYGYTF. The CDR3 bases are TGTGCCAGCAGTTATCAGGGGGCCTATGGCTACACCTTC. The gene calls are TRBV12-3 or TRBV12-4 and TRBJ1-2; 8 bases agree with TRBD1. V trimming: 4 bases; J trimming: 4 bases; junction bases outside the gene matches: 2. The CDR3 extends over 13 amino acids.

This clonotype was found a few times. The chain couples TRBV5-1 to TRBJ2-5, with 8 nucleotides matching TRBD1. From germline, CDR1 is SGHRS and CDR2 YFSETQ. CDR3 length equals 14 residues. V shed 1 base and J 6 bases; nucleotides not matched to a gene: 5. The CDR3 DNA reads TGCGCCAGCAGCTTGTCGGACAGGGAAAAGACCCAGTACTTC. Protein product: CASSLSDREKTQYF.

This clonotype was counted a few times. V usage is TRBV4-3 and J usage is TRBJ2-2; 8 nucleotides agree with TRBD2. This CDR3 has 14 residues. Germline loops: CDR1 LGHNA, CDR2 YSLEER. V was clipped by 5 bases and J by 7 bases; unmatched bases: 6. CDR3 loop: CASSFGGAGGELFF. DNA of the CDR3: TGCGCCAGCAGCTTCGGGGGGGCTGGCGGGGAGCTGTTTTTT.

The genes are TRBV7-2 and TRBJ2-3; perhaps TRBD2 as D (7 bases). This CDR3 contains 15 residues. Germline CDR1 reads SGHTA; CDR2 reads FQGNSA. Trimming shortened V by 1 base and J by 5 bases, and 13 bases separated the two germline ends. The CDR3 DNA sequence: TGTGCCAGCAGCTTAGGGCGGGGGCGGGTAGATACGCAGTATTTT. Translation gives CASSLGRGRVDTQYF.

The V gene is TRBV2, the J gene TRBJ2-5; the match to TRBD1 covers 8 bases. Per germline, CDR1 SNHLY and CDR2 FYNNEI. V shed 4 bases, J shed 4 bases, and the junction held 2 bases outside the gene matches. This CDR3 spans 13 amino acids. Written as DNA, the CDR3 is TGTGCCAGCAGTGGACAGGGGAGAGAGACCCAGTACTTC. Protein product: CASSGQGRETQYF.